This T cell receptor (beta chain) was observed in a study of beta chain features in type 1 diabetes. Study-wide findings and caveats: Patients with Type 1 diabetes showed moderately but significantly shorter TCRB CDR3s in all four CD4+ subsets. Naive, central memory and Treg TCRB repertoires seemed to resemble each other more closely in patients than they did in healthy donors.

Investigators reverse transcribed all isolated RNA, so they sequenced expressed TCRB transcripts. Profiled with immunoSEQ multiplex PCR; TCRdb holds only in-frame clones, not every one. The sample includes fewer than 110,000 clones, over 25% of them seen just once. V was clipped by 5 bases and J by 7 bases, with 17 bases between them. CDR1 is MNHEY, CDR2 SMNVEV, per germline (reference sequence). The CDR3 consists of 15 residues. Concerning this clone itself: Its antigen is not identified.

About 120 mL of blood, on average, came from one heparinised draw per donor. Cell sorting via CD45RO/CCR7/CD25/CD127/CD95/CD27 was performed to obtain CD4+ naive, central memory, regulatory and stem cell-like memory cells. Purity (above 98%) was reached by all sorted populations. Sequenced input: central memory CD4+ T cells from blood. The rearrangement uses TRBV27 and TRBJ2-2; possible D gene TRBD2, 5 bases. The TCR sequence derives from a woman younger than 35 with type 1 diabetes. CDR3 region: CASSPRSGRVGELFF. CDR3 DNA: TGTGCCAGCAGTCCCCGGAGCGGCCGTGTCGGGGAGCTGTTTTTT.